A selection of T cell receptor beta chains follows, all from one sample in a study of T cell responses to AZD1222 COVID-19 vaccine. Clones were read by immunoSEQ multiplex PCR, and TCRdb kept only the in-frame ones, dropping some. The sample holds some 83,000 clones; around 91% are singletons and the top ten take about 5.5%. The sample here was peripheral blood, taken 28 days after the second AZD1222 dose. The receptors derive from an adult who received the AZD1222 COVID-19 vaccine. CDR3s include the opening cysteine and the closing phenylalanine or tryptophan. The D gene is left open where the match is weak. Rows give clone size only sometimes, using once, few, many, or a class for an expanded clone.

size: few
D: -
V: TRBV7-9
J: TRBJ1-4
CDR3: CASSPIWGKLFF
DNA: TGTGCCAGCAGTCCTATTTGGGGAAAACTGTTTTTT

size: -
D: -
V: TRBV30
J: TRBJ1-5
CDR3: CAWTSQGDQPQHF
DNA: TGTGCCTGGACCTCCCAAGGAGATCAGCCCCAGCATTTT

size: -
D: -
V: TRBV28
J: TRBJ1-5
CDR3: CASSFYKTGRIFNQPQHF
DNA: TGTGCCAGCAGTTTTTACAAGACAGGTCGAATATTCAATCAGCCCCAGCATTTT

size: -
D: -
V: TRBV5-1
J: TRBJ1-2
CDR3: CASSLVLDSSWGYTF
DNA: TGCGCCAGCAGCTTGGTCCTGGATTCCTCTTGGGGCTACACCTTC

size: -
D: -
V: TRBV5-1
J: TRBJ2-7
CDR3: CASSWSGVGSLSSYEQYF
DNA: TGCGCCAGCAGCTGGTCGGGGGTGGGCAGCCTGAGCTCCTACGAGCAGTACTTC

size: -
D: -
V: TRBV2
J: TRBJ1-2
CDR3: CASNYGDVSNYGYTF
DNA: TGTGCCAGCAACTATGGGGACGTCTCTAACTATGGCTACACCTTC

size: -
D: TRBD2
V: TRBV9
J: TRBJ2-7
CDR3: CARRAGGGGNEQYF
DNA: TGTGCCCGGCGGGCGGGGGGGGGCGGAAACGAGCAGTACTTC

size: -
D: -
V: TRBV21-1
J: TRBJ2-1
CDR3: CASSGTREGGYNEQFF
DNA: TGTGCCAGCAGCGGAACTCGGGAGGGGGGATACAATGAGCAGTTCTTC

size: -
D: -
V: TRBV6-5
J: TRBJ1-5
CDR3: CASSYGLGSNQPQHF
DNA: TGTGCCAGCAGTTACGGACTGGGTAGCAATCAGCCCCAGCATTTT

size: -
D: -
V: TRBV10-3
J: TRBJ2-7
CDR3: CAIKDAGNSYEQYF
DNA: TGTGCCATCAAGGATGCAGGGAACTCCTACGAGCAGTACTTC

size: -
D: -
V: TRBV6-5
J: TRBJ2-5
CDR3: CASSDSKETQYF
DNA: TGTGCCAGCAGCGACAGCAAAGAGACCCAGTACTTC

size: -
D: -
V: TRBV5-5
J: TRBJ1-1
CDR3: CASSSRGGVGTEAFF
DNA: TGTGCCAGCAGCTCTCGTGGGGGAGTAGGCACTGAAGCTTTCTTT

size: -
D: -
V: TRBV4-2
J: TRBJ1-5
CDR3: CASSQDWGSINQPQHF
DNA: TGTGCCAGCAGCCAAGATTGGGGATCGATCAATCAGCCCCAGCATTTT